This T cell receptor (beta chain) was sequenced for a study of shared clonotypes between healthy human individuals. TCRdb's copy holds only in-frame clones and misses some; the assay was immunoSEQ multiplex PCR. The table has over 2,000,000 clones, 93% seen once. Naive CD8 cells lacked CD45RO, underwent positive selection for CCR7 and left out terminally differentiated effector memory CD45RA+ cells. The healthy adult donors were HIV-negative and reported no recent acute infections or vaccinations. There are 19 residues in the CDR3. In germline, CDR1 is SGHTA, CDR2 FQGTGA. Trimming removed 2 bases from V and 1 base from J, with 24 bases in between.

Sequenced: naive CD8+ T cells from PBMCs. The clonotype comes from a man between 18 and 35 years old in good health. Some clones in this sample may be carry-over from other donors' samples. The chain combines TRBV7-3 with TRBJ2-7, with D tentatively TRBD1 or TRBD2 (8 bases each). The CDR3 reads CASSLWAGGELAGSYEQYF. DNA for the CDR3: TGTGCCAGCAGCTTATGGGCAGGGGGCGAATTAGCGGGGTCCTACGAGCAGTACTTC.